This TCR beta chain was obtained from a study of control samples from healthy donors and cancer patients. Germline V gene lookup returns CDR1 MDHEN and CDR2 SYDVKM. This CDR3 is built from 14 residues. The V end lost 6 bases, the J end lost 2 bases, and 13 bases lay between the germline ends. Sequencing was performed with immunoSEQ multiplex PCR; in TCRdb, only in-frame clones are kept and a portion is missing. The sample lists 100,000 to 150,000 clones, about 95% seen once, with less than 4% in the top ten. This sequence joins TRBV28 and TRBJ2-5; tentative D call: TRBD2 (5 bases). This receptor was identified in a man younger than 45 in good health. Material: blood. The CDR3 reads CASSTRLLQETQYF. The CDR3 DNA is TGTGCCAGCAGCACCCGACTATTACAAGAGACCCAGTACTTC. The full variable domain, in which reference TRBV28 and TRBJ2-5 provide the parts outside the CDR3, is DVKVTQSSRYLVKRTGEKVFLECVQDMDHENMFWYRQDPGLGLRLIYFSYDVKMKEKGDIPEGYSVSREKKERFSLILESASTNQTSMYLCASSTRLLQETQYFGPGTRLLVL.